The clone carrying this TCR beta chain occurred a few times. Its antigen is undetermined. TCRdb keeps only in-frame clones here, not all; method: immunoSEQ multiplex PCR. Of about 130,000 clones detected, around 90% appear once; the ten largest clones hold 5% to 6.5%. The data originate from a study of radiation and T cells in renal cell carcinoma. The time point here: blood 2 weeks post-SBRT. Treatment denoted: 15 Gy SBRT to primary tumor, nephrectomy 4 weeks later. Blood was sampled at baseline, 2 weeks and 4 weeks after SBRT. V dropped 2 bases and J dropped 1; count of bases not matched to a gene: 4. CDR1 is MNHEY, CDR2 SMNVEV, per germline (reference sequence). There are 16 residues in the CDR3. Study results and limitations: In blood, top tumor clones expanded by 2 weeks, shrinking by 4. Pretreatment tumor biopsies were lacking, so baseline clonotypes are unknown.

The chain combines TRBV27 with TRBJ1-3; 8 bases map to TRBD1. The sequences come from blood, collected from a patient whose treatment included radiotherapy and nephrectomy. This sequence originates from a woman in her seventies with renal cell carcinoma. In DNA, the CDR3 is TGTGCCAGCAGTTTACAGGGGGCTTCTTCTGGAAACACCATATATTTT. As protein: CASSLQGASSGNTIYF.